Presented here are 29 T cell receptor beta chains from one specimen sequenced in a study of long-term antiretroviral therapy in people with HIV. Sequencing used immunoSEQ v3.0 at survey level. Sequenced by immunoSEQ multiplex PCR; TCRdb stores in-frame clones only, minus some. Seen here are 10,000 to 12,000 clones, 82% observed once, and the top ten hold around 15%. The sample here was unsorted PBMCs, taken 1.2 years after starting antiretroviral therapy. These receptors were collected from a man aged 40-49 years with HIV.

The chain uses TRBV4-2 and TRBJ2-2; D uncertain. Trimming removed 4 bases at V and 3 bases at J, with 12 bases between. This CDR3 has 15 residues. The germline V gene encodes CDR1 LGHNA and CDR2 YNFKEQ. The chain's CDR3 is CASSLGSLYTGELFF. CDR3 sequence (DNA): TGTGCCAGCAGCCTAGGTAGCTTATACACCGGGGAGCTGTTTTTT.

This chain joins TRBV5-6 and TRBJ2-3; D is uncertain. This CDR3 is built from 19 residues. Germline V gives CDR1 SGHDT, CDR2 YYEEEE. Trimming removed 1 base at V and 0 bases at J, with 21 bases between. CDR3 DNA sequence: TGTGCCAGCAGCTTGATTCTCCTGGGCAGCGACACTAGCACAGATACGCAGTATTTT. The encoded protein is CASSLILLGSDTSTDTQYF.

A single count supports this clone. This chain joins TRBV5-5 and TRBJ2-3; D possibly matches TRBD1 or TRBD2 (7 bases each). The CDR3 runs to 18 residues. Between the trimmed V and J ends, which lost 0 bases and 2 bases, there was a span of 19 bases. CDR1 and CDR2 (germline): SGHKS, YYEKEE (reference sequence). The CDR3 region is CASSLGGGQQILTDTQYF. CDR3 bases: TGTGCCAGCAGCTTGGGGGGGGGACAGCAAATACTCACAGATACGCAGTATTTT.

The rearrangement joins TRBV15 to TRBJ1-4; no reliable D call. Trimming removed 0 bases from V and 3 bases from J, with 8 bases in between. The CDR3 length is 15 residues. Germline V CDR1 and CDR2: LNHNV, YYDKDF (reference sequence). CDR3 residues: CATSRDLAANEKLFF. CDR3 DNA: TGTGCCACCAGCAGAGATCTTGCGGCTAATGAAAAACTGTTTTTT.

This clone was detected only once. This chain uses TRBV29-1 with TRBJ2-3; D unresolved. V dropped 5 bases and J dropped 1 base, with 4 bases sitting between them. The CDR3 is made up of 11 amino acids. CDR1 and CDR2 from the germline V gene are SQVTM and ANQGSEA. The CDR3 region has the DNA TGCAGCGTTCGCGGCACAGATACGCAGTATTTT. Translated: CSVRGTDTQYF.

This sequence joins TRBV6-1 and TRBJ1-1; 7 positions agree with TRBD1. With 1 base clipped from V and 1 base from J, the junction kept 0 bases outside the gene matches. The CDR3 is made up of 14 amino acids. Germline V gives CDR1 MNHNS, CDR2 SASEGT. The CDR3 is CASSEGQGNTEAFF. Here the CDR3 DNA reads TGTGCCAGCAGTGAAGGACAGGGGAACACTGAAGCTTTCTTT.

The V call is TRBV4-1, the J call TRBJ1-6; 9 nucleotides line up with TRBD1. The CDR3 loop spans 15 amino acids. Germline values: CDR1 MGHRA, CDR2 YSYEKL. V trimming: 1 base; J trimming: 12 bases; junction bases outside the gene matches: 7. The CDR3 DNA follows: TGCGCCAGCAGCCAAGGCCGGGACAGGGTTAGACCCCTCCACTTT. Its protein is CASSQGRDRVRPLHF.

J is TRBJ1-5 and V is TRBV19; maybe TRBD1 (6 bases). Germline V CDR1 and CDR2: LNHDA, SQIVND (reference sequence). The CDR3 loop spans 16 amino acids. Deletions cut 3 bases from V and 5 bases from J, with 17 bases between. This CDR3 reads CASSIGLDRSYQPQHF. CDR3 DNA sequence: TGTGCCAGTAGTATCGGCCTTGACAGGAGCTATCAGCCCCAGCATTTT.

The CDR3 DNA reads as TGTGCCAGCAGTTCCGGGACTAGCGTATTCAATGAGCAGTTCTTC. Translation gives CASSSGTSVFNEQFF. The chain recombines TRBV7-7 with TRBJ2-1; TRBD2 aligns across 10 bases. The germline V gene has CDR1 SSHAT and CDR2 FNYEAQ (reference sequence). This CDR3 is 15 amino acids long. The ends lost 6 bases at V and 6 bases at J; junction bases unmatched: 8.

The rearrangement uses TRBV13 and TRBJ2-7; 8 bases are a match to TRBD1. V lost 6 bases and J lost 6; bases outside the gene matches: 10. Germline V lookup: CDR1 PRHDT, CDR2 FYEKMQ (reference sequence). CDR3 size: 14 residues. This CDR3 reads CASRRTGQSFEQYF. The CDR3 bases are TGTGCCAGCAGAAGGACAGGGCAAAGTTTCGAGCAGTACTTC.

The genes are TRBV5-1 and TRBJ1-3; TRBD1 matches 10 bases. Germline CDR1 reads SGHRS; CDR2 reads YFSETQ. J gave up 0 bases and V 4 bases, and 4 bases lay outside the gene matches. This CDR3 has 16 amino acids. The CDR3 reads CASSPGQGDSGNTIYF. For the CDR3, the DNA is TGCGCCAGCAGCCCAGGACAGGGGGACTCTGGAAACACCATATATTTT. The whole variable domain, filled in from reference TRBV5-1 and TRBJ1-3, reads KAGVTQTPRYLIKTRGQQVTLSCSPISGHRSVSWYQQTPGQGLQFLFEYFSETQRNKGNFPGRFSGRQFSNSRSEMNVSTLELGDSALYLCASSPGQGDSGNTIYFGEGSWLTVV.

Only a few counts were recorded for this clone. The CDR3: CASSLTSGGPDTQYF. The CDR3, as DNA: TGTGCCAGCAGCTTGACTAGCGGGGGACCAGATACGCAGTATTTT. V is TRBV7-3 and J is TRBJ2-3; 12 nucleotides line up with TRBD2. Germline lookup yields CDR1 SGHTA and CDR2 FQGTGA. This CDR3 has 15 residues. The V segment lost 3 bases and the J segment 4 bases; nucleotides outside the gene matches: 2.

Only a few counts were recorded for this clone. V is TRBV5-1 and J is TRBJ1-5; D unresolved. Germline V CDR1 and CDR2: SGHRS, YFSETQ. The CDR3 length is 13 residues. V was clipped by 4 bases and J by 0 bases, with 5 bases between them. The CDR3 DNA reads as TGCGCCAGCAGCCCTTTTAGCAATCAGCCCCAGCATTTT. Residues: CASSPFSNQPQHF.

The V call is TRBV28, the J call TRBJ2-1; a possible D gene is TRBD2 (7 bases). The V end lost 5 bases, the J end lost 2 bases, and 19 bases lay between the germline ends. The CDR3 totals 17 residues. Per the germline V gene, CDR1 is MDHEN and CDR2 is SYDVKM. The DNA for the CDR3 is TGTGCCAGCAGTGGAACCAACCACGGGGGGCCCTACAATGAGCAGTTCTTC. This encodes CASSGTNHGGPYNEQFF.

This clone was observed once. The CDR3 DNA is TGTGCCTGGACCGGACTAGCGGGGGTTTTCACCGGGGAGCTGTTTTTT. This codes for CAWTGLAGVFTGELFF. The chain links TRBV30 to TRBJ2-2, with 13 bases lining up with TRBD2. V shed 4 bases, J shed 4 bases, and the junction held 6 bases outside the gene matches. Per germline, CDR1 GTSNPN and CDR2 SVGIG (reference sequence). The CDR3 loop spans 16 amino acids.

The chain's CDR3 is CATSGFRGGLNEQFF. The CDR3 nucleotides read TGTGCCACCAGCGGTTTCCGCGGGGGCCTCAATGAGCAGTTCTTC. The chain employs TRBV15 and TRBJ2-1; D is possibly TRBD2 (7 bases). This CDR3 is 15 amino acids long. CDR1 is LNHNV and CDR2 is YYDKDF in the germline V gene (reference sequence). V was trimmed by 5 bases and J by 6 bases, leaving 17 bases between them.

This chain uses TRBV5-1 with TRBJ2-7, with D uncertain. Trimming removed 7 bases at V and 5 bases at J, with 16 bases between. This CDR3 has 13 residues. Germline-derived CDR1 and CDR2 are SGHRS and YFSETQ. The CDR3 DNA follows: TGCGCCAGCTCCCTCGACATTCCCAACGAGCAGTACTTC. Translating it yields CASSLDIPNEQYF. Filled out from reference TRBV5-1 and TRBJ2-7, the complete variable domain reads KAGVTQTPRYLIKTRGQQVTLSCSPISGHRSVSWYQQTPGQGLQFLFEYFSETQRNKGNFPGRFSGRQFSNSRSEMNVSTLELGDSALYLCASSLDIPNEQYFGPGTRLTVT.

The V call is TRBV12-5, the J call TRBJ1-2, with unresolved D. V was clipped by 6 bases and J by 3 bases, with 8 bases between them. The CDR3 is 12 residues long. CDR1 is LGHNT, CDR2 FRNRAP, per germline. CDR3 region: CASGPPYYGYTF. The CDR3 bases are TGTGCTAGTGGCCCACCTTACTATGGCTACACCTTC.

A remark on this clone: An end of the junction does not agree with germline; a read error may underlie this. The chain uses TRBV27 and TRBJ1-5; D perhaps matches TRBD1 (5 bases). This CDR3 is built from 10 residues. CDR1 and CDR2 (germline): MNHEY, SMNVEV (reference sequence). CDR3 loop: CARVQVSALF. The CDR3 nucleotides are TGTGCCAGGGTACAGGTATCTGCCCTTTTT.

This chain uses TRBV5-6 with TRBJ2-1; TRBD2 aligns across 8 bases. This CDR3 region has 16 residues. After removal of 5 bases from V and 1 base from J, the junction contained 8 bases not matched to a gene. CDR1 and CDR2 (germline): SGHDT, YYEEEE. The DNA of the CDR3 is TGTGCCAGCAGACGCTCCGGGACTAGATCCTACAATGAGCAGTTCTTC. This codes for CASRRSGTRSYNEQFF.

This clone was recorded a few times. Other DNA sequences in this specimen translate into the identical CDR3. This chain links TRBV5-4 with TRBJ2-7; D ambiguous. Per germline, CDR1 SGHNT and CDR2 YYREEE (reference sequence). The CDR3 covers 14 residues. V shed 0 bases and J shed 0 bases, with 7 bases lying between them. CDR3 loop: CASSLVGASYEQYF. The CDR3 nucleotides are TGTGCCAGCAGCTTGGTCGGAGCCTCCTACGAGCAGTACTTC.

This clone was detected once. The chain recombines TRBV30 with TRBJ1-5, with D possibly being TRBD1 (5 bases). Trimming cost V 2 bases and J 16 bases, with 21 bases left between them. In germline, CDR1 is GTSNPN, CDR2 SVGIG (reference sequence). This CDR3 is 13 amino acids long. The CDR3 DNA reads TGTGCCTGGAGTAAAGATTCCGGGACCGATTTACATTTT. It encodes CAWSKDSGTDLHF.

The chain couples TRBV4-2 to TRBJ2-7, with a tentative D call TRBD1 (5 bases). The CDR3 has 16 residues. Trimming cost V 3 bases and J 2 bases, with 17 bases left between them. Germline CDR1 and CDR2: LGHNA and YNFKEQ. The CDR3 DNA reads TGTGCCAGCAGCCAGGACCTCGCGGCAGGGACCTACGAGCAGTACTTC. It is translated as CASSQDLAAGTYEQYF.

The genes are TRBV27 and TRBJ2-1; maybe TRBD1 (6 bases). CDR1 is MNHEY and CDR2 is SMNVEV in the germline V gene (reference sequence). V lost 10 bases to trimming and J lost 2 bases, with 18 bases between them. The CDR3 covers 15 residues. The CDR3 protein is CATRVGAETYNEQFF. The CDR3 DNA reads as TGTGCCACCAGGGTGGGGGCCGAAACCTACAATGAGCAGTTCTTC.

The rearrangement links TRBV18 to TRBJ2-6; D remains ambiguous. Germline CDR1 is KGHSH and CDR2 is LQKENI. This CDR3 is 14 amino acids long. V was pared by 4 bases and J by 0 bases, with 4 bases between. CDR3 DNA sequence: TGTGCCAGCTCACGGGGCTCTGGGGCCAACGTCCTGACTTTC. Amino acids: CASSRGSGANVLTF. The variable domain in full, with the rest retrieved from reference TRBV18 and TRBJ2-6, is NAGVMQNPRHLVRRRGQEARLRCSPMKGHSHVYWYRQLPEEGLKFMVYLQKENIIDESGMPKERFSAEFPKEGPSILRIQQVVRGDSAAYFCASSRGSGANVLTFGAGSRLTVL.

This chain links TRBV19 with TRBJ2-1; 11 bases line up with TRBD2. This CDR3 has 15 amino acids. Germline V gene sequence: CDR1 LNHDA, CDR2 SQIVND (reference sequence). The V gene end was trimmed by 5 bases and the J gene end by 7 bases; junction bases not matched to a gene: 7. CDR3: CASSSSGGPLNEQFF. In DNA form, the CDR3 reads TGTGCCAGTAGTTCTAGCGGGGGGCCCCTGAATGAGCAGTTCTTC.

The V gene is TRBV29-1, the J gene TRBJ2-2, with unresolved D. Germline assignment: CDR1 SQVTM and CDR2 ANQGSEA. CDR3 size: 13 residues. Trimming removed 6 bases at V and 5 bases at J, with 13 bases between. The CDR3: CSVTVGRTGELFF. The CDR3 DNA reads TGCAGCGTGACGGTCGGGCGAACCGGGGAGCTGTTTTTT.

This chain uses TRBV9 with TRBJ1-1; D possibly corresponds to TRBD1 (5 bases). Germline CDR1 reads SGDLS; CDR2 reads YYNGEE. CDR3 length equals 13 residues. Trimming cost V 0 bases and J 6 bases, with 9 bases left between them. The CDR3 sequence is CASSVDRGSEAFF. DNA for the CDR3: TGTGCCAGCAGCGTAGATCGGGGCTCTGAAGCTTTCTTT.

The J gene is TRBJ1-4, the V gene TRBV28, with unresolved D. Trimming cost V 7 bases and J 6 bases, with 21 bases left between them. Germline assignment: CDR1 MDHEN and CDR2 SYDVKM. The CDR3 is 16 residues long. The DNA for the CDR3 is TGTGCCAGCATAGAAGGTGAGGTGGTCGAATATGAAAAACTGTTTTTT. Protein sequence: CASIEGEVVEYEKLFF.